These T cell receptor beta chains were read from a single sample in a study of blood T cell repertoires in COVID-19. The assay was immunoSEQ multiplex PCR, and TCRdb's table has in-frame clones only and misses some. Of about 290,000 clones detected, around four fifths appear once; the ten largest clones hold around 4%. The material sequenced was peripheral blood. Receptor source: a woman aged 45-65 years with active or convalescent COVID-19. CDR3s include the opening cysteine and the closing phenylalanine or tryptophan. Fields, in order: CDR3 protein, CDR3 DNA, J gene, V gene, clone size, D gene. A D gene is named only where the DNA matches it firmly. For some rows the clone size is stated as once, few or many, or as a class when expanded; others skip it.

CASSYDLGGIDEQFF | TGCGCCAGCAGCTATGACCTAGGAGGGATCGATGAGCAGTTCTTC | TRBJ2-1 | TRBV5-1 | - | -
CASSKAWTSGSIIRTSSYEQYF | TGTGCCAGCAGCAAAGCGTGGACTAGCGGGAGTATAATTAGGACGAGCTCCTACGAGCAGTACTTC | TRBJ2-7 | TRBV21-1 | - | -
CASSGTGGSNTQYF | TGTGCCAGTAGCGGGACAGGGGGCTCGAATACGCAGTATTTT | TRBJ2-3 | TRBV19 | - | TRBD1
CASSRRQELHTEAFF | TGTGCCAGTAGCCGGCGACAGGAACTCCACACTGAAGCTTTCTTT | TRBJ1-1 | TRBV19 | - | -
CASSPSPGQISSTDTQYF | TGTGCCAGCTCACCTAGCCCGGGACAGATTTCTAGCACAGATACGCAGTATTTT | TRBJ2-3 | TRBV18 | - | TRBD1
CASSLSPGNDYGYTF | TGTGCCAGCAGTTTATCCCCAGGGAACGACTATGGCTACACCTTC | TRBJ1-2 | TRBV27 | - | -
CASSFDREEQFF | TGCGCCAGCAGCTTCGATAGGGAGGAGCAGTTCTTC | TRBJ2-1 | TRBV5-1 | - | -
CASSQGLAEGQQFF | TGTGCCAGCAGCCAGGGACTAGCGGAGGGACAGCAGTTCTTC | TRBJ2-1 | TRBV5-4 | - | TRBD2
CACGDRRTFEAFF | TGTGCCTGTGGGGACAGGAGAACGTTCGAAGCTTTCTTT | TRBJ1-1 | TRBV30 | - | TRBD1
CASSGGLAGGFSTGELFF | TGCGCCAGCAGCGGGGGACTAGCGGGAGGGTTCTCCACCGGGGAGCTGTTTTTT | TRBJ2-2 | TRBV4-1 | - | TRBD2
CASSMGQGASTEAFF | TGTGCCAGCAGCATGGGACAGGGGGCGTCAACTGAAGCTTTCTTT | TRBJ1-1 | TRBV5-4 | - | TRBD1
CASSVMGQPNSPLHF | TGTGCCAGTAGTGTCATGGGACAACCTAATTCACCCCTCCACTTT | TRBJ1-6 | TRBV19 | - | -
CASSQDVLAAGFTQYF | TGTGCCAGCAGCCAGGACGTACTAGCGGCCGGTTTTACGCAGTATTTT | TRBJ2-3 | TRBV3-1/TRBV3-2 | - | TRBD2
CASTPGADNEQFF | TGTGCCAGCACCCCAGGGGCCGACAATGAGCAGTTCTTC | TRBJ2-1 | TRBV28 | - | -
CSASDMRRAEAFF | TGCAGTGCTAGTGATATGCGGAGGGCTGAAGCTTTCTTT | TRBJ1-1 | TRBV20-1 | - | -
CASSYGTGEGAGANVLTF | TGTGCCAGTAGTTACGGGACAGGGGAAGGAGCCGGGGCCAACGTCCTGACTTTC | TRBJ2-6 | TRBV19 | once | TRBD1
CASSDSEGPYNEQFF | TGTGCCAGCAGTGACTCGGAGGGCCCCTACAATGAGCAGTTCTTC | TRBJ2-1 | TRBV6-4 | - | -
CASSQRVSGNSYEQYF | TGTGCCAGCAGCCAAAGGGTTAGCGGGAACTCCTACGAGCAGTACTTC | TRBJ2-7 | TRBV14 | - | TRBD2
CASSPRSVAAGYSTDTQYF | TGTGCCAGCAGCCCGAGGAGTGTAGCGGCCGGATATAGCACAGATACGCAGTATTTT | TRBJ2-3 | TRBV11-2 | - | -
CAISKGQGQETQYF | TGTGCCATCAGTAAGGGACAGGGTCAAGAGACCCAGTACTTC | TRBJ2-5 | TRBV10-3 | - | TRBD1
CASSYSRDRGIDEQFF | TGTGCCAGCAGTTACTCACGGGACAGGGGGATAGATGAGCAGTTCTTC | TRBJ2-1 | TRBV6-5 | - | TRBD1
CASSPTTGVVYEQYF | TGTGCCAGCAGTCCAACCACAGGGGTGGTCTACGAGCAGTACTTC | TRBJ2-7 | TRBV28 | - | TRBD1
CASSAWAAQTLHF | TGTGCCAGCAGCGCCTGGGCAGCCCAAACCCTCCACTTT | TRBJ1-6 | TRBV7-9 | - | -
CASGGSGSARVYEQYF | TGTGCCAGCGGCGGTAGCGGGTCTGCTAGAGTCTACGAGCAGTACTTC | TRBJ2-7 | TRBV6-6 | - | TRBD2
CASSSFYEQYF | TGTGCCAGCAGCTCCTTCTACGAGCAGTACTTC | TRBJ2-7 | TRBV5-6 | once | -
CASSEFRLSYEQYF | TGTGCCAGCAGTGAATTCAGGTTATCCTACGAGCAGTACTTC | TRBJ2-7 | TRBV6-1 | - | -
CASSSPRGSQYF | TGTGCCAGCAGCTCTCCCAGGGGGTCCCAGTACTTC | TRBJ2-5 | TRBV5-6 | - | TRBD1
CASSASGTSYEQYF | TGTGCCAGCAGTGCAAGCGGGACCTCCTACGAGCAGTACTTC | TRBJ2-7 | TRBV6-6 | - | TRBD2
CASSLGLADEQFF | TGTGCCAGCAGCTTAGGACTAGCGGACGAGCAGTTCTTC | TRBJ2-1 | TRBV7-9 | - | TRBD2
CASSEWAGAGETQYF | TGTGCCAGCAGTGAATGGGCGGGGGCGGGAGAGACCCAGTACTTC | TRBJ2-5 | TRBV6-1 | - | -
CASSSGTGRVGGYTF | TGTGCCAGCAGCTCCGGGACAGGGCGTGTCGGGGGCTACACCTTC | TRBJ1-2 | TRBV11-1 | - | TRBD1
CASSPGGRDEQFF | TGTGCCAGCAGTCCCGGGGGGCGGGATGAGCAGTTCTTC | TRBJ2-1 | TRBV28 | - | -
CASSRGPNTEAFF | TGTGCCAGCAGCAGGGGTCCGAACACTGAAGCTTTCTTT | TRBJ1-1 | TRBV25-1 | - | -
CASSPQGGIGYTF | TGTGCCAGCAGCCCTCAGGGGGGTATAGGCTACACCTTC | TRBJ1-2 | TRBV7-9 | - | TRBD1
CASRGTGAEGYGYTF | TGTGCCAGCAGAGGGACAGGGGCGGAGGGCTATGGCTACACCTTC | TRBJ1-2 | TRBV2 | - | TRBD1
CASSLVSRREDTDTQYF | TGTGCCAGCAGCTTAGTGAGTCGGCGGGAAGACACAGATACGCAGTATTTT | TRBJ2-3 | TRBV7-8 | - | -
CASSDLTGGGDEQFF | TGTGCCAGCAGCGACCTTACGGGAGGGGGGGATGAGCAGTTCTTC | TRBJ2-1 | TRBV6-5 | - | TRBD2
CAWSFTGNPYNEQFF | TGTGCCTGGAGTTTTACAGGAAACCCCTACAATGAGCAGTTCTTC | TRBJ2-1 | TRBV30 | once | -
CASTNRDAHEQYF | TGTGCCAGTACTAACAGGGACGCTCACGAGCAGTACTTC | TRBJ2-7 | TRBV19 | - | -
CASSLVAGITDTQYF | TGTGCCAGCAGTTTAGTAGCGGGGATCACAGATACGCAGTATTTT | TRBJ2-3 | TRBV28 | - | TRBD2
CASSLGREGASYGYTF | TGCGCCAGCAGCTTAGGGAGGGAAGGGGCTAGCTATGGCTACACCTTC | TRBJ1-2 | TRBV5-1 | - | -
CIPGHSLSPQNTGELFF | TGTATCCCTGGCCACAGTTTAAGCCCTCAGAACACCGGGGAGCTGTTTTTT | TRBJ2-2 | TRBV27 | - | -
CASSSRRGQPQHF | TGTGCCAGTTCCAGTAGGAGGGGTCAGCCCCAGCATTTT | TRBJ1-5 | TRBV6-5 | - | -
CASSESGRFSYNEQFF | TGTGCCAGCAGTGAAAGCGGGAGATTCTCCTACAATGAGCAGTTCTTC | TRBJ2-1 | TRBV25-1 | few | TRBD2
CASSSGRDRGLYEQYF | TGTGCCAGCAGCTCCGGCCGGGACAGGGGGCTCTACGAGCAGTACTTC | TRBJ2-7 | TRBV7-9 | - | TRBD1
CASSQDGLASGRVYTDTQYF | TGTGCCAGCAGCCAAGACGGGTTAGCTAGCGGGAGGGTCTACACAGATACGCAGTATTTT | TRBJ2-3 | TRBV4-2 | - | TRBD2
CASIGGWGQPQHF | TGTGCCAGCATTGGGGGGTGGGGGCAGCCCCAGCATTTT | TRBJ1-5 | TRBV2 | - | -
CATSRDNRGYEQYF | TGTGCCACCAGCAGAGACAACAGGGGCTACGAGCAGTACTTC | TRBJ2-7 | TRBV15 | - | TRBD1
CASSLSQAYNEQFF | TGTGCCAGCAGTTTATCTCAGGCCTACAATGAGCAGTTCTTC | TRBJ2-1 | TRBV27 | few | -
CASSELARVLETQYF | TGTGCCAGCAGTGAATTGGCTAGAGTTCTTGAGACCCAGTACTTC | TRBJ2-5 | TRBV6-1 | - | -